The rows below give T cell receptor beta chains drawn from one sample of a study of post-analysis software for immune sequencing data. TCRdb used MiXCR to reprocess the PCR reads, holding one entry per CDR3 protein. The sample has about 810,000 distinct CDR3 sequences; 53% are singletons. What was sequenced was blood. These receptor sequences come from a girl aged 5-17 years with multiple sclerosis. CDR3s include the opening cysteine and the closing phenylalanine or tryptophan. The D gene is left open where the match is weak. Only part of the rows carry a size: once, few, many, or a class if the clone is expanded.

v_gene,len,j_gene,abundance,d_gene,CDR3aa,CDR3nt
TRBV7-9,13,TRBJ1-2,-,TRBD1,CASSRHDRDGYTF,TGTGCCAGCAGCCGGCACGACAGGGACGGCTACACCTTC
TRBV10-3,15,TRBJ1-6,few,-,CAISLGDTAGSPLHF,TGTGCCATCAGTCTGGGCGATACCGCCGGGTCACCCCTCCACTTT
TRBV24-1,16,TRBJ2-1,-,-,CATGDSRAASYNEQFF,TGTGCCACCGGTGATTCCAGGGCAGCCTCCTACAATGAGCAGTTCTTC
TRBV5-1,18,TRBJ2-1,-,TRBD2,CASSFSLAGPSSYNEQFF,TGCGCCAGCAGCTTCTCGCTAGCGGGTCCGTCCTCCTACAATGAGCAGTTCTTC
TRBV5-1,15,TRBJ2-5,-,-,CASSLGGRNGETQYF,TGCGCCAGCAGCTTGGGGGGCCGTAATGGAGAGACCCAGTACTTC
TRBV5-1,18,TRBJ2-1,few,-,CASSLEAGQTLSYNEQFF,TGCGCCAGCAGCTTGGAGGCGGGGCAGACTCTATCCTACAATGAGCAGTTCTTC
TRBV5-1,16,TRBJ1-1,-,TRBD1,CASSLRTTGGNTEAFF,TGCGCCAGCAGCCTAAGAACGACAGGGGGCAACACTGAAGCTTTCTTT
TRBV29-1,12,TRBJ2-1,-,-,CSVDGTYNEQFF,TGCAGCGTTGATGGCACCTACAATGAGCAGTTCTTC
TRBV6-6,15,TRBJ2-1,-,-,CASSYLRTSYNEQFF,TGTGCCAGCAGTTATCTAAGGACCTCCTACAATGAGCAGTTCTTC
TRBV14,18,TRBJ2-5,few,TRBD1,CASSQESVAGGFQETQYF,TGTGCCAGCAGCCAAGAGTCTGTCGCAGGGGGATTCCAAGAGACCCAGTACTTC
TRBV20-1,12,TRBJ2-3,few,-,CSARSSTDTQYF,TGCAGTGCTAGAAGTAGCACAGATACGCAGTATTTT
TRBV7-9,15,TRBJ1-6,-,-,CASSLMGADNSPPHF,TGTGCCAGCAGCTTAATGGGGGCGGATAATTCACCCCCCCACTTT
TRBV5-5,15,TRBJ2-7,-,-,CASSLRRQLTYEQYF,TGTGCCAGCAGTCTTCGGAGACAGCTTACCTACGAGCAGTACTTC
TRBV20-1,15,TRBJ2-1,few,-,CSARGAVSSYNEQFF,TGCAGTGCTAGGGGAGCGGTGAGCTCCTACAATGAGCAGTTCTTC
TRBV7-2,14,TRBJ2-5,few,TRBD2,CASSFAGGIETQYF,TGTGCCAGCAGCTTTGCGGGGGGTATAGAGACCCAGTACTTC
TRBV6-5,15,TRBJ2-6,-,-,CASSVSSSGANVLTF,TGTGCCAGCAGTGTCAGCAGCTCTGGGGCCAACGTCCTGACTTTC
TRBV29-1,17,TRBJ2-1,once,-,CSVEGSQRERAYNEQFF,TGCAGCGTGGAGGGGTCGCAACGGGAGCGTGCCTACAATGAGCAGTTCTTC
TRBV12-3/TRBV12-4,15,TRBJ1-5,once,-,CASSPRGTSNQPQHF,TGTGCCAGCAGTCCTAGGGGGACCAGCAATCAGCCCCAGCATTTT
TRBV15,18,TRBJ1-5,few,TRBD1,CATSSKGQGLYSNQPQHF,TGTGCCACCAGCAGCAAGGGACAGGGCCTCTATAGCAATCAGCCCCAGCATTTT
TRBV29-1,13,TRBJ2-1,-,TRBD2,CSARGRARDEQFF,TGCAGCGCTCGCGGGAGGGCCCGCGATGAGCAGTTCTTC
TRBV7-2,16,TRBJ2-1,-,TRBD2,CASSSRTSGRGSEQFF,TGTGCCAGCAGCTCTAGGACTAGCGGGAGAGGTAGTGAGCAGTTCTTC
TRBV9,15,TRBJ2-3,few,TRBD2,CASSVDSAGGSTQYF,TGTGCCAGCAGCGTAGACTCTGCGGGGGGGAGTACGCAGTATTTT
TRBV10-3,15,TRBJ1-2,few,-,CAISESGGKDYGYTF,TGTGCCATCAGTGAGTCAGGGGGGAAGGACTATGGCTACACCTTC
TRBV12-5,14,TRBJ1-1,-,-,CASGLVLMNTEAFF,TGTGCTAGTGGTTTAGTCCTCATGAACACTGAAGCTTTCTTT
TRBV9,14,TRBJ2-3,-,TRBD2,CASSGAGITDTQYF,TGTGCCAGCAGCGGAGCGGGGATCACAGATACGCAGTATTTT
TRBV12-3/TRBV12-4,12,TRBJ1-2,-,-,CASSSRQNSYTF,TGTGCCAGCAGTTCGAGACAGAATAGCTACACCTTC
TRBV12-3/TRBV12-4,14,TRBJ2-4,-,TRBD2,CASSPTSGYNEQYF,TGTGCCAGCTCCCCGACTAGCGGTTACAATGAGCAGTACTTC
TRBV29-1,16,TRBJ2-7,few,TRBD2,CSVEGTGTSGADEQYF,TGCAGCGTTGAGGGGACCGGGACTAGCGGGGCGGACGAGCAGTACTTC
TRBV20-1,17,TRBJ2-4,-,TRBD2,CSAALAGGPIAKNIQYF,TGCAGTGCCGCACTAGCGGGAGGGCCCATAGCCAAAAACATTCAGTACTTC
TRBV12-3/TRBV12-4,15,TRBJ2-3,few,TRBD2,CASSFPAGFTDTQYF,TGTGCCAGCAGTTTCCCAGCGGGGTTCACAGATACGCAGTATTTT
TRBV11-2,16,TRBJ2-7,few,TRBD2,CASSSPGTSGSYEQYF,TGTGCCAGCAGCTCACCCGGGACTAGCGGATCCTACGAGCAGTACTTC
TRBV5-5,16,TRBJ2-7,-,-,CASSTNRDLNLIEQYF,TGTGCCAGCAGCACGAACCGGGACCTAAATTTGATCGAGCAGTACTTC
TRBV7-3,15,TRBJ2-5,few,TRBD1,CASSSGTGAQETQYF,TGTGCCAGCAGCTCCGGGACAGGAGCCCAAGAGACCCAGTACTTC
TRBV7-2,15,TRBJ2-7,-,-,CASSLAVVGGYEQYF,TGTGCCAGCAGCTTAGCAGTAGTAGGGGGTTACGAGCAGTACTTC
TRBV6-2/TRBV6-3,16,TRBJ2-1,-,-,CASVQGRGAFHNEQFF,TGTGCCAGCGTTCAAGGAAGGGGGGCGTTCCACAATGAGCAGTTCTTC
TRBV9,15,TRBJ2-3,once,-,CASSVDGASADTQYF,TGTGCCAGCAGCGTAGACGGTGCGAGCGCAGATACGCAGTATTTT
TRBV4-1,17,TRBJ2-6,-,TRBD2,CASSQASSGFGANVLTF,TGCGCCAGCAGCCAAGCGTCTAGCGGGTTTGGGGCCAACGTCCTGACTTTC
TRBV20-1,15,TRBJ2-3,-,TRBD2,CSAYGLAGVGDTQYF,TGCAGTGCTTACGGACTAGCGGGAGTGGGAGATACGCAGTATTTT
TRBV28,13,TRBJ2-7,few,-,CASSPWTGYEQYF,TGTGCCAGCAGTCCTTGGACGGGCTACGAGCAGTACTTC
TRBV29-1,13,TRBJ2-1,-,TRBD2,CSAGTSGRDEQFF,TGCAGCGCCGGGACTAGCGGGAGGGATGAGCAGTTCTTC
TRBV20-1,11,TRBJ1-2,few,-,CSARSVYGYTF,TGCAGTGCTAGGTCCGTCTATGGCTACACCTTC
TRBV5-1,15,TRBJ2-7,-,TRBD1,CASSLDPGGRYEQYF,TGCGCCAGCAGCTTGGACCCAGGGGGCAGGTACGAGCAGTACTTC
TRBV21-1,19,TRBJ2-7,once,-,CASSKGRWGGSHHSYEQYF,TGTGCCAGCAGCAAAGGCCGCTGGGGCGGGAGTCACCACTCCTACGAGCAGTACTTC
TRBV20-1,15,TRBJ2-1,-,TRBD2,CSAAPGLPSYNEQFF,TGCAGTGCTGCACCGGGACTACCGTCCTACAATGAGCAGTTCTTC
TRBV5-1,15,TRBJ2-7,few,-,CASSLGLGGAYEQYF,TGCGCCAGCAGCTTGGGTCTCGGCGGCGCCTACGAGCAGTACTTC
TRBV6-8,13,TRBJ2-1,few,-,CASSRDPYNEQFF,TGTGCCAGCTCACGGGATCCCTACAATGAGCAGTTCTTC
TRBV6-5,15,TRBJ1-4,-,-,CASSYLQGANEKLFF,TGTGCCAGCAGTTACTTACAGGGAGCTAATGAAAAACTGTTTTTT
TRBV7-2,16,TRBJ1-2,-,-,CASSLERVAANYGYTF,TGTGCCAGCAGCTTAGAGAGGGTAGCGGCTAACTATGGCTACACCTTC
TRBV6-1,13,TRBJ1-1,-,-,CASSEIARTEAFF,TGTGCCAGCAGTGAAATCGCTCGAACCGAAGCTTTCTTT
TRBV29-1,13,TRBJ2-3,-,-,CSVVPTGADTQYF,TGCAGCGTTGTCCCGACCGGGGCAGATACGCAGTATTTT
TRBV6-1,13,TRBJ2-7,few,-,CASSERRGYEQYF,TGTGCCAGCAGTGAACGCAGGGGCTACGAGCAGTACTTC
TRBV20-1,13,TRBJ1-4,-,-,CSATPGGKEKRFF,TGCAGTGCTACCCCGGGGGGCAAGGAAAAACGGTTTTTT
TRBV7-9,15,TRBJ2-3,few,-,CASSLRELSTDTQYF,TGTGCCAGCAGCTTGAGAGAGCTAAGCACAGATACGCAGTATTTT
TRBV12-5,11,TRBJ2-5,few,-,CASGLVETQYF,TGTGCTAGTGGTTTGGTTGAGACCCAGTACTTC
TRBV7-9,17,TRBJ2-7,-,-,CASSPWAGATPQAEQYF,TGTGCCAGCAGCCCATGGGCCGGGGCCACCCCTCAGGCCGAGCAGTACTTC